The clone carrying this TCR beta chain was seen ten or more times. Its cognate antigen is unknown. The CDR3 spans 15 residues. Germline V gene data show CDR1 as SGHTA and CDR2 as FQGNSA. The V end was cut by 3 bases, the J end by 5 bases, with 15 bases between. The data stem from a study of T cell repertoires in cytomegalovirus infection. Whole-study context: The authors used CMV epitopes that were HLA-C-restricted (recently identified) and HLA-B-restricted (well studied). An indication of both CMV infection and matching HLA type came from public TCR beta signatures. Study-wide findings and caveats: Dominating the ex vivo response were HLA-C-restricted CMV-specific TCR beta clonotypes.

In TCRdb, the reads were re-called with MiXCR into one record per CDR3 protein. The profile covers 300,000 to 400,000 distinct CDR3 sequences, with 25% to 35% appearing a single time and approximately 20% taken by the ten largest. Here the sequenced sample was cultured PBMCs, taken from culture after CMV antigen stimulation. The chain is built from TRBV7-2 and TRBJ2-3; D is uncertain. This clonotype originated in a human donor in good health (CMV status not recorded). Some clones in this sample may be carry-over from other donors' samples. The CDR3 loop is CASSFFGPSRDTQYF. The DNA of the CDR3 is TGTGCCAGCAGCTTCTTTGGACCGTCTAGAGATACGCAGTATTTT.